This is a list of T cell receptor beta chains from one sample in a study of shared clonotypes between healthy human individuals. Clones were sequenced by immunoSEQ multiplex PCR, and TCRdb holds only the in-frame ones, with some missing. The sample has a few million clones, roughly 95% seen once. The sequencing input was naive CD4+ T cells sorted from blood. These TCRs come from a man in his late teens or twenties in good health. Both conserved end residues are part of each CDR3. A D gene is named only where the DNA matches it firmly. The listing skips clone size in some rows; elsewhere it reads once, few, many or a size class.

V gene,D gene,J gene,clone size,CDR3 length,CDR3 DNA,CDR3 protein
TRBV18,TRBD1,TRBJ2-7,.,14,TGTGCCAGCTCACCTTCGACAGGGAGCTACGAGCAGTACTTC,CASSPSTGSYEQYF
TRBV25-1,.,TRBJ2-5,.,15,TGTGCCAGCAGTGAATGGGAGGGGGTTCAAGAGACCCAGTACTTC,CASSEWEGVQETQYF
TRBV28,.,TRBJ2-7,.,13,TGTGCCAGCAGTCTCCGGGCCCCGAACGAGCAGTACTTC,CASSLRAPNEQYF
TRBV7-3,TRBD2,TRBJ2-2,.,17,TGTGCCAGCAGCTTAACGAGTCTAGCGGGGAACACCGGGGAGCTGTTTTTT,CASSLTSLAGNTGELFF
TRBV28,TRBD1,TRBJ2-5,.,14,TGTGCCAGCAGTCCCCGACAGGGGTCAGAGACCCAGTACTTC,CASSPRQGSETQYF
TRBV9,.,TRBJ1-2,.,14,TGTGCCAGCAGCTTGGACGGTTCGAACTATGGCTACACCTTC,CASSLDGSNYGYTF
TRBV2,.,TRBJ2-6,.,14,TGTGCCAGCAAAGGGCAGGAGGGGGCCAACGTCCTGACTTTC,CASKGQEGANVLTF
TRBV28,TRBD2,TRBJ2-7,.,15,TGTGCCAGCAGTTTGCCGGCTAGCGGGGGGTCCGAGCAGTACTTC,CASSLPASGGSEQYF
TRBV14,TRBD2,TRBJ2-7,.,16,TGTGCCAGCAGCCAAGCCCTAGCGGGAGTTCCCCACGAGCAGTACTTC,CASSQALAGVPHEQYF
TRBV18,.,TRBJ1-5,.,16,TGTGCCAGCTCTTCGGTCGCTGGAAATAGCAATCAGCCCCAGCATTTT,CASSSVAGNSNQPQHF
TRBV9,TRBD2,TRBJ2-7,.,15,TGTGCCAGCAGCGCCGGATCCGGGACTAGCTACGAGCAGTACTTC,CASSAGSGTSYEQYF
TRBV28,.,TRBJ1-2,.,13,TGTGCCAGCAGTACAGGGTTAGGGTATGGCTACACCTTC,CASSTGLGYGYTF
TRBV11-2,.,TRBJ2-7,.,14,TGTGCCAGCAGAACACCCGGGACGACCTACGAGCAGTACTTC,CASRTPGTTYEQYF
TRBV7-2,.,TRBJ2-1,.,14,TGTGCCAGCACCAGGGGCGGCTCCTACAATGAGCAGTTCTTC,CASTRGGSYNEQFF
TRBV19,.,TRBJ1-2,.,15,TGTGCCAGCAAGGCACAGCCCGTCACTAACTATGGCTACACCTTC,CASKAQPVTNYGYTF
TRBV30,.,TRBJ2-1,.,13,TGTGCCTGGAGGGACTTCTCCTACAATGAGCAGTTCTTC,CAWRDFSYNEQFF
TRBV10-1,TRBD1,TRBJ1-5,.,17,TGCGCCAGCAGTGAGTGGGACAGGGGGCTCACCCATCAGCCCCAGCATTTT,CASSEWDRGLTHQPQHF
TRBV19,TRBD2,TRBJ2-7,.,15,TGTGCCAGTAGTATAGGTCTAGCGGGGCCCAGCGAGCAGTACTTC,CASSIGLAGPSEQYF
TRBV7-2,.,TRBJ2-6,.,15,TGTGCCAGCAGCTTAAGGGAGGCCGGGGCCAACGTCCTGACTTTC,CASSLREAGANVLTF
TRBV30,TRBD1,TRBJ1-5,.,15,TGTGCCTGGAGCCTTCCCCGGACAGGGTATCAGCCCCAGCATTTT,CAWSLPRTGYQPQHF
TRBV7-9,.,TRBJ1-2,.,13,TGTGCCAGCAGCTTAGCAGGGGGATCTGGCTACACCTTC,CASSLAGGSGYTF
TRBV5-4,TRBD2,TRBJ2-1,.,14,TGTGCCAGCAGCTCGACCGGGACTAGCGCTCAGCAGTTCTTC,CASSSTGTSAQQFF
TRBV5-1,.,TRBJ1-1,few,14,TGCGCCAGCCTCCGTCAGCCTTCGAACACTGAAGCTTTCTTT,CASLRQPSNTEAFF
TRBV7-9,.,TRBJ2-3,.,15,TGTGCCAGCAGCCCGCGGACCGGGGGCAGCGATACGCAGTATTTT,CASSPRTGGSDTQYF
TRBV18,.,TRBJ2-3,.,15,TGTGCCAGCTCACCACCCTCCTTCCTCACAGATACGCAGTATTTT,CASSPPSFLTDTQYF
TRBV7-2,TRBD2,TRBJ2-7,.,15,TGTGCCAGCAGCTTACGACTAGCGGGAGCTGGGGAGCAGTACTTC,CASSLRLAGAGEQYF
TRBV28,TRBD1,TRBJ1-4,.,14,TGTGCCAGCACCACAGGGGCCGCGCATGAAAAACTGTTTTTT,CASTTGAAHEKLFF
TRBV29-1,.,TRBJ1-1,.,13,TGCAGCGTTGAAGGCAGAGTGAACACTGAAGCTTTCTTT,CSVEGRVNTEAFF
TRBV28,.,TRBJ1-2,.,15,TGTGCCAGCAGCGTACCTAGGGGGGACGTCTATGGCTACACCTTC,CASSVPRGDVYGYTF
TRBV6-1,.,TRBJ1-2,.,13,TGTGCCAGCAGTGTTGCGGGGAACTATGGCTACACCTTC,CASSVAGNYGYTF
TRBV5-4,.,TRBJ1-4,.,14,TGTGCCAGCAGCCTATGGACGGTAAATGAAAAACTGTTTTTT,CASSLWTVNEKLFF
TRBV14,TRBD2,TRBJ2-1,.,19,TGTGCCAGCAGCCATGTTGGAGGACTAGCGTTTAGCTCCTACAATGAGCAGTTCTTC,CASSHVGGLAFSSYNEQFF
TRBV5-1,.,TRBJ1-4,.,14,TGCGCCAGCAGATCGACACCAACTAATGAAAAACTGTTTTTT,CASRSTPTNEKLFF
TRBV11-2,.,TRBJ1-4,.,17,TGTGCCAGCAGCTTCGCAGGGCACGCGTGGGGTTATGAAAAACTGTTTTTT,CASSFAGHAWGYEKLFF
TRBV19,.,TRBJ1-5,.,12,TGTGCCAGTAGTATTCCCACCAGGGTCCAGCATTTT,CASSIPTRVQHF
TRBV28,.,TRBJ1-1,.,18,TGTGCCAGCAGTATACTACCGGGACGAAAAGCCGCGAACACTGAAGCTTTCTTT,CASSILPGRKAANTEAFF
TRBV15,.,TRBJ2-5,.,15,TGTGCCACCAGCAGAGAGGGTGGGAGCCAAGAGACCCAGTACTTC,CATSREGGSQETQYF
TRBV5-6,.,TRBJ2-2,.,17,TGTGCCAGCAGCCCGGTGGGGAGCGGGTTGAACACCGGGGAGCTGTTTTTT,CASSPVGSGLNTGELFF
TRBV4-2,.,TRBJ2-2,.,17,TGTGCCAGCAGCCAGGAAAACAGCGGCTTGAACACCGGGGAGCTGTTTTTT,CASSQENSGLNTGELFF
TRBV6-5,.,TRBJ1-5,.,13,TGTGCCAGCAAGGGGGGGCCCAATCAGCCCCAGCATTTT,CASKGGPNQPQHF
TRBV28,.,TRBJ2-7,.,14,TGTGCCAGCAGTTTGGAGGGATTAGGCTACGAGCAGTACTTC,CASSLEGLGYEQYF
TRBV5-1,.,TRBJ1-2,.,13,TGCGCCAGCAGCTTGGACCTCATCAACGGCTACACCTTC,CASSLDLINGYTF
TRBV20-1,.,TRBJ2-7,.,11,TGCAGTGCTAGAGTTCTCTACGAGCAGTACTTC,CSARVLYEQYF
TRBV5-1,TRBD2,TRBJ2-1,.,15,TGCGCCAGCAGCTTTCTAGCGGGAGGGCAGGGTGAGCAGTTCTTC,CASSFLAGGQGEQFF
TRBV30,.,TRBJ1-1,.,13,TGTGCCTGGAGACACGGAGGGAACACTGAAGCTTTCTTT,CAWRHGGNTEAFF
TRBV5-5,.,TRBJ2-3,.,12,TGTGCCAGCAGCCCGACCACAGATACGCAGTATTTT,CASSPTTDTQYF
TRBV18,TRBD1,TRBJ2-2,.,16,TGTGCCAGCTCAGCCCGGACAGGGACTAACACCGGGGAGCTGTTTTTT,CASSARTGTNTGELFF
TRBV5-1,TRBD2,TRBJ2-7,.,15,TGCGCCAGCAGCCTGGTGGGCGGGAGAGGAATCGAGCAGTACTTC,CASSLVGGRGIEQYF
TRBV15,.,TRBJ2-3,.,15,TGTGCCACCAGCAGAGACCTTATGGGCACAGATACGCAGTATTTT,CATSRDLMGTDTQYF
TRBV5-1,TRBD1,TRBJ2-3,.,15,TGCGCCAGCAGCCGGTCGGGACAGTTCACAGATACGCAGTATTTT,CASSRSGQFTDTQYF
TRBV6-5,TRBD1,TRBJ1-2,.,14,TGTGCCAGCAGTTACTCGAGGGACAGCTATGGCTACACCTTC,CASSYSRDSYGYTF